This entry is about one T cell receptor beta chain. The table lists this clonotype with a few counts. What antigen it recognizes has not been identified. No much larger clone exists at a distance of one base, and base qualities are not known. The sequencer was an Illumina HiSeq 1500. In TCRdb, the public reads were trimmed at Q25 with fastp and aligned with MiXCR, with productive beta chains retained. Each entry merges the rows of one CDR3 protein and shows their most common DNA and genes. The sample table holds 250,000 to 300,000 distinct CDR3 sequences, of which around 20% were seen once. Roughly 19% of the sample belongs to the ten largest clones. The entry originates in a study of T cell repertoires in cytomegalovirus infection (dated by TCRdb to between 2018 and 2021). About the investigation overall: Peptide stimulations targeted recently identified HLA-C-restricted CMV epitopes, whose presentation resists viral immunomodulation, together with well-studied HLA-B-restricted epitopes. Donor HLA type was relevant to the analysis, as public TCR beta signatures indicated carriage of CMV infection together with the matching HLA type. Study-level results and caveats: In both this cohort and an independent cohort of 352 donors, the cumulative frequency of public TCR beta family members distinguished carriers of CMV infection plus the relevant HLA type. In the ex vivo response, HLA-C-restricted CMV-specific TCR beta clonotypes were dominant, and in two of eight donors the single most frequent clonotype came from this HLA-C-restricted group.

Reading the label with the study, this specimen's treatment or condition is: in vitro stimulation with specific CMV peptide epitopes to enrich CMV-specific T cells. A distance of 21 bases separates the germline ends of V and J, which lose 8 bases and 7 bases respectively. In the germline V gene, CDR1 corresponds to MNHEY and CDR2 to SVGEGT. Including cysteine and phenylalanine, the CDR3 has 14 amino acids. Left in the record is the CDR3 DNA by itself, 42 bases read in frame from the first base. This TCR was recovered from a human donor in good health (CMV status not recorded). Some clones in this sample may be carry-over from other donors' samples. Here the sequenced sample was cultured PBMCs, taken from culture after CMV antigen stimulation. Recombination connected TRBV6-2 or TRBV6-3 to TRBJ2-7; no D gene call is confident. CDR3 protein: CASRLDRPLGEQYF. The nucleotide sequence reads TGTGCCAGCCGGTTAGACCGACCATTGGGGGAGCAGTACTTC.